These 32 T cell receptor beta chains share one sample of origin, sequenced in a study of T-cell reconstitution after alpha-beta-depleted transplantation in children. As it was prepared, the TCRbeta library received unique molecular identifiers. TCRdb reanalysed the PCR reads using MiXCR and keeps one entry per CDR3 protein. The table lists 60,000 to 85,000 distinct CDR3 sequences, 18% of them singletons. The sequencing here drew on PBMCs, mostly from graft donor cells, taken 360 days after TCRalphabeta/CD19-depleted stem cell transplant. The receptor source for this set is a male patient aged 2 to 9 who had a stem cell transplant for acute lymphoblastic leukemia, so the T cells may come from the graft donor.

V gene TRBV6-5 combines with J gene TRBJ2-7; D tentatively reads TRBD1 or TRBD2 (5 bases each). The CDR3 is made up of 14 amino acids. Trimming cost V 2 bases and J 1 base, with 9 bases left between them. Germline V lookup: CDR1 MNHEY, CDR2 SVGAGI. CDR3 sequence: CASSYTGGSYEQYF. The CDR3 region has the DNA TGTGCCAGCAGTTACACTGGGGGATCCTACGAGCAGTACTTC.

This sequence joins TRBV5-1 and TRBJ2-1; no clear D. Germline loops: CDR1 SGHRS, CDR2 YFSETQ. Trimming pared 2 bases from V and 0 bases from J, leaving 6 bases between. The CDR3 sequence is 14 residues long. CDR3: CASSFSSSYNEQFF. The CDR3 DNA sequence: TGCGCCAGCAGCTTTTCAAGCTCCTACAATGAGCAGTTCTTC.

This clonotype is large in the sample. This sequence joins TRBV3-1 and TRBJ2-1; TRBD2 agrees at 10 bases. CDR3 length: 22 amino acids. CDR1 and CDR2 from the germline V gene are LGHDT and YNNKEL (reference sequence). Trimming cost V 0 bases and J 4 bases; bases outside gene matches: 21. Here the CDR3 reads CASSQEKPLTSGSRSWYNEQFF. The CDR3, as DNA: TGTGCCAGCAGCCAAGAAAAGCCGCTGACTAGCGGGTCTAGATCCTGGTACAATGAGCAGTTCTTC.

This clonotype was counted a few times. CDR3 coding DNA: TGTGCCAGCTCACCGGGCTCTTACGAGCAGTACTTC. This translates into CASSPGSYEQYF. The rearrangement joins TRBV18 to TRBJ2-7; D remains unclear. The CDR3 loop spans 12 amino acids. Trimming removed 3 bases at V and 4 bases at J, with 7 bases between. Germline V gene data show CDR1 as KGHSH and CDR2 as LQKENI.

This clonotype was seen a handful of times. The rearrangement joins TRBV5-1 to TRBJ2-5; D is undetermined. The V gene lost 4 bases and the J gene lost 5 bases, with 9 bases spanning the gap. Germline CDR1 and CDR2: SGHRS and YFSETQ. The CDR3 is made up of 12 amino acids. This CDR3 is CASSPIGETQYF. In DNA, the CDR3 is TGCGCCAGCAGCCCGATCGGGGAGACCCAGTACTTC.

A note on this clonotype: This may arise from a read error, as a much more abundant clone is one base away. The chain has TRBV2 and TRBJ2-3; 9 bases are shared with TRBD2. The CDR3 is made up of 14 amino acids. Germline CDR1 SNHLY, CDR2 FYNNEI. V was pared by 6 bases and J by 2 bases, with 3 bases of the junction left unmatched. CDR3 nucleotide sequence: TGTGCCAGCAGAGTAGCGGGAGTCACAGATACGCAGTATTTT. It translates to CASRVAGVTDTQYF.

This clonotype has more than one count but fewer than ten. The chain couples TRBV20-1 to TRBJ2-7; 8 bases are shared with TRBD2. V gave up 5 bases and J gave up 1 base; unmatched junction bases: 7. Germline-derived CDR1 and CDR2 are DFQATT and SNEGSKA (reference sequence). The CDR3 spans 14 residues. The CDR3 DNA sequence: TGCAGTGCTCGTTCGCCTAGCGGGTCCTACGAGCAGTACTTC. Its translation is CSARSPSGSYEQYF.

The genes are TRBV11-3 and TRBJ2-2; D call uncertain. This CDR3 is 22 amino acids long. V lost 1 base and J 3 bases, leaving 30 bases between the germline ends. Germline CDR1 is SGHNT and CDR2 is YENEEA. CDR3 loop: CASSLVRLVIGRHSADTGELFF. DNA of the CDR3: TGTGCCAGCAGCTTAGTCCGTTTAGTTATAGGTCGACACTCCGCGGACACCGGGGAGCTGTTTTTT.

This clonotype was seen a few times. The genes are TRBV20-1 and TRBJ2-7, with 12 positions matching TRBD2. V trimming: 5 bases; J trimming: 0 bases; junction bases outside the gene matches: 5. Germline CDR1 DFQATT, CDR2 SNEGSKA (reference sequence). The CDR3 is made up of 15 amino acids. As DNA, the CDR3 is TGCAGTGCTTCCGGGACTAGCGGGCTCTCCTACGAGCAGTACTTC. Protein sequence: CSASGTSGLSYEQYF.

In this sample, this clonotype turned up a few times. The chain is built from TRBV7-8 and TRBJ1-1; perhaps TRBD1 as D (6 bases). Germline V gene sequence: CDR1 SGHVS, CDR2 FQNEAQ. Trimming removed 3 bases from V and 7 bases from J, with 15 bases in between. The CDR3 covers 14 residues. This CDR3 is CASSLLSRGDEAFF. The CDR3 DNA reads TGTGCCAGCAGCTTGTTGAGCAGGGGCGATGAAGCTTTCTTT. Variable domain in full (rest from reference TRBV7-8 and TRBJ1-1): GAGVSQSPRYKVAKRGQDVALRCDPISGHVSLFWYQQALGQGPEFLTYFQNEAQLDKSGLPSDRFFAERPEGSVSTLKIQRTQQEDSAVYLCASSLLSRGDEAFFGQGTRLTVV.

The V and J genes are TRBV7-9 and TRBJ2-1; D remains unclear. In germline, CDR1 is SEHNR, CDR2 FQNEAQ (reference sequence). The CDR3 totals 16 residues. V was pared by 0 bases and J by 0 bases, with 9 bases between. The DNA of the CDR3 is TGTGCCAGCAGCTTAGCGAGGTTTAGCTCCTACAATGAGCAGTTCTTC. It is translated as CASSLARFSSYNEQFF.

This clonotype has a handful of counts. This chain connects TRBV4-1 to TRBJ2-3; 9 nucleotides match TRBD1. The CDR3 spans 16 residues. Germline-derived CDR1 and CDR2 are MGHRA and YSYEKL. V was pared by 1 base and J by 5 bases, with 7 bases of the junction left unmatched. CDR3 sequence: CASSQATGGSVDTQYF. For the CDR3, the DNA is TGCGCCAGCAGCCAAGCAACAGGGGGCTCGGTAGATACGCAGTATTTT.

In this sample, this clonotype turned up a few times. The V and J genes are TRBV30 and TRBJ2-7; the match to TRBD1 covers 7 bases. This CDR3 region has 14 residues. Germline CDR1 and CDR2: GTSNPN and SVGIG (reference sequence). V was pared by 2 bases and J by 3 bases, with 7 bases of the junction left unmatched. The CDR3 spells CAWSTGQPIYEQYF. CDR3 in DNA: TGTGCCTGGAGTACGGGACAGCCCATCTACGAGCAGTACTTC.

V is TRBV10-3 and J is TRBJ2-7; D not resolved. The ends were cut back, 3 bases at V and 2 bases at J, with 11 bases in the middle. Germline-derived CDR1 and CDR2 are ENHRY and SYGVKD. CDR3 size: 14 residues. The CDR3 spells CAISDRSSTYEQYF. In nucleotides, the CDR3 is TGTGCCATCAGTGACAGAAGTAGCACCTACGAGCAGTACTTC.

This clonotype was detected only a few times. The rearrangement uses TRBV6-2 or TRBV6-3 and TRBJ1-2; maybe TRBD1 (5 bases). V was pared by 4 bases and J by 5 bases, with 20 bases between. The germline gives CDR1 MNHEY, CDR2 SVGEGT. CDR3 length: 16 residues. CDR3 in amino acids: CASSFVTAGTRYGYTF. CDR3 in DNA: TGTGCCAGCAGTTTTGTTACCGCCGGGACCAGATATGGCTACACCTTC.

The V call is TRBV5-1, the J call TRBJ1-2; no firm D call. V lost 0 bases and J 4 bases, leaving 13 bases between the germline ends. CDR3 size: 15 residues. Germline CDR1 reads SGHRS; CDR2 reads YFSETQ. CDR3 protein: CASSLGPGVFYGYTF. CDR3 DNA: TGCGCCAGCAGCTTGGGACCCGGGGTATTCTATGGCTACACCTTC.

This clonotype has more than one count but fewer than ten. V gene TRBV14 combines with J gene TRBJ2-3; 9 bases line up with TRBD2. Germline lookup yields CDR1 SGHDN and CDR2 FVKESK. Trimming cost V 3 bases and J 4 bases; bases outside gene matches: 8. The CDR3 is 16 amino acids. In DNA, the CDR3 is TGTGCCAGCAGCCACCTTAGCGGGAGAAGGGCAGATACGCAGTATTTT. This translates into CASSHLSGRRADTQYF.

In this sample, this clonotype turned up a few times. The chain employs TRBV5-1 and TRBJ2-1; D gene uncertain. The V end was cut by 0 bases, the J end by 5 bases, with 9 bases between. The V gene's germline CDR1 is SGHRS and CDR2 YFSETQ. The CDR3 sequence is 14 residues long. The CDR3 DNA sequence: TGCGCCAGCAGCTTGGCCCTTAACCACAATGAGCAGTTCTTC. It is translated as CASSLALNHNEQFF. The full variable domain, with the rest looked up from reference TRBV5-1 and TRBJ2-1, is KAGVTQTPRYLIKTRGQQVTLSCSPISGHRSVSWYQQTPGQGLQFLFEYFSETQRNKGNFPGRFSGRQFSNSRSEMNVSTLELGDSALYLCASSLALNHNEQFFGPGTRLTVL.

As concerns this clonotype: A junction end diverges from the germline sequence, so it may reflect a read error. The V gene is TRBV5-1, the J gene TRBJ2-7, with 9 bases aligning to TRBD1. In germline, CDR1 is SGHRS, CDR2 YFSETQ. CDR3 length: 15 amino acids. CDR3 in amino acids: CVSSLEGTGNYEQYF. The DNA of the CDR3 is TGCGTCAGCAGCTTGGAGGGGACAGGGAACTACGAGCAGTACTTC.

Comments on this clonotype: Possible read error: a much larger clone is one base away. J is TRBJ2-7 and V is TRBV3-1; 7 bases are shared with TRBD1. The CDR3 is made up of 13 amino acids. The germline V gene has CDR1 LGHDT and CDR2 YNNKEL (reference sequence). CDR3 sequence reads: CAISPTGVYEQYF. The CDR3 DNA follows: TGTGCCATCAGCCCCACAGGGGTTTACGAGCAGTACTTC.

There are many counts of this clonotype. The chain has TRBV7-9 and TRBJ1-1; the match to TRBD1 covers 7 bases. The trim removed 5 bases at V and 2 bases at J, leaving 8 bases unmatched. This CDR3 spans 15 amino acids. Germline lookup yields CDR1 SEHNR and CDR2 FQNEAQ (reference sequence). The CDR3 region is CASSPGRGSNTEAFF. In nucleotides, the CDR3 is TGTGCCAGCAGCCCCGGCAGGGGGAGCAACACTGAAGCTTTCTTT.

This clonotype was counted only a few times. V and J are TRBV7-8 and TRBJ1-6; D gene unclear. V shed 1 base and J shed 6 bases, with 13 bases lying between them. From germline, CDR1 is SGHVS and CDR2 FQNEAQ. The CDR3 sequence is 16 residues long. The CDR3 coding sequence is TGTGCCAGCAGCTTAGTAGGAGCCCGGGGTAATTCACCCCTCCACTTT. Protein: CASSLVGARGNSPLHF.

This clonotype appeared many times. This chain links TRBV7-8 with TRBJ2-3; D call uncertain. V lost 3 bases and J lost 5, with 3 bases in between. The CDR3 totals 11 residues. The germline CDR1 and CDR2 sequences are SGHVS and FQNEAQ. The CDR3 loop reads CASSFRDTQYF. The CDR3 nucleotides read TGTGCCAGCAGCTTTAGAGATACGCAGTATTTT.

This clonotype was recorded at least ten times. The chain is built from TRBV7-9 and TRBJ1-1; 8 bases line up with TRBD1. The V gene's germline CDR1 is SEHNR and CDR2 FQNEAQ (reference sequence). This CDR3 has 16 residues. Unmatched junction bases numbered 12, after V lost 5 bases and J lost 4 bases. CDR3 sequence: CASSPPTGEVSTEAFF. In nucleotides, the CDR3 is TGTGCCAGCAGCCCCCCGACAGGGGAGGTCTCCACTGAAGCTTTCTTT.

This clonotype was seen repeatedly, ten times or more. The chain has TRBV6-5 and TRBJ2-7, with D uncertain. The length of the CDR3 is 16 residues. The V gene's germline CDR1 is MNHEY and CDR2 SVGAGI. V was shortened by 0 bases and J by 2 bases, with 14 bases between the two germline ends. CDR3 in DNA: TGTGCCAGCAGTTACTCCCCGCCCAGCGAAGCCTACGAGCAGTACTTC. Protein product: CASSYSPPSEAYEQYF.

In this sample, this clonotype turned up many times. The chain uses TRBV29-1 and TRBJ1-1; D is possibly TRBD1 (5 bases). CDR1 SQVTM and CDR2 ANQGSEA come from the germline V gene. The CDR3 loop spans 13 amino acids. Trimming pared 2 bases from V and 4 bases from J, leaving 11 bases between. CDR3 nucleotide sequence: TGCAGCGTTGAATTGGGGACGGGCACTGAAGCTTTCTTT. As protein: CSVELGTGTEAFF.

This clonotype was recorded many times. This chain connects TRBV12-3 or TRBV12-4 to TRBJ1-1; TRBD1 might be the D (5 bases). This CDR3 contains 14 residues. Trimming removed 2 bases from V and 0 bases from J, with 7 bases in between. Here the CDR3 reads CASSLRGLNTEAFF. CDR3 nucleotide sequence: TGTGCCAGCAGTTTAAGGGGTTTGAACACTGAAGCTTTCTTT.

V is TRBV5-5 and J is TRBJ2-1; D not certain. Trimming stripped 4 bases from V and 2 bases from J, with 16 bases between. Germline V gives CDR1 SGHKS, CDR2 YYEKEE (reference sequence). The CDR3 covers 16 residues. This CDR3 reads CASSPIGGKTYNEQFF. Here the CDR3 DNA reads TGTGCCAGCAGCCCCATTGGTGGGAAGACCTACAATGAGCAGTTCTTC.

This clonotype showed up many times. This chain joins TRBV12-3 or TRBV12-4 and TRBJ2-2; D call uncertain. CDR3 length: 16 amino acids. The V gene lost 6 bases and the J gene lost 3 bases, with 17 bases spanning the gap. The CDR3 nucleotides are TGTGCCAGCAGAGGACGTTACCACAGACACACCGGGGAGCTGTTTTTT. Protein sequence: CASRGRYHRHTGELFF.

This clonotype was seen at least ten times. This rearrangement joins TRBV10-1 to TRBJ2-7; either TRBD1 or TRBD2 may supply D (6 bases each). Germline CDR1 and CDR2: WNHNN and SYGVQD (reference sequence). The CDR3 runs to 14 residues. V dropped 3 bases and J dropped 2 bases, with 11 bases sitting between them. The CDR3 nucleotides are TGCGCCAGCAGTGAAGGGGGGCCCCCCTACGAGCAGTACTTC. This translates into CASSEGGPPYEQYF.

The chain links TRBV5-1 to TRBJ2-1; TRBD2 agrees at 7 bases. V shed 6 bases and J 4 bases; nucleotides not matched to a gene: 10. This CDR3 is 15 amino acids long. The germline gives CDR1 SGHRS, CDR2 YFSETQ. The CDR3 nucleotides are TGCGCCAGCAAACCGGGGACTAACCTGTACAATGAGCAGTTCTTC. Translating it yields CASKPGTNLYNEQFF.

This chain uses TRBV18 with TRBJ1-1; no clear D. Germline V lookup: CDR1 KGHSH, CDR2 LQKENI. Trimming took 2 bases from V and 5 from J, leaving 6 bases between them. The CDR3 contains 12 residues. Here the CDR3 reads CASSPRFTEAFF. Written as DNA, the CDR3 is TGTGCCAGCTCACCAAGGTTTACTGAAGCTTTCTTT. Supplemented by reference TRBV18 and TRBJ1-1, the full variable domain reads NAGVMQNPRHLVRRRGQEARLRCSPMKGHSHVYWYRQLPEEGLKFMVYLQKENIIDESGMPKERFSAEFPKEGPSILRIQQVVRGDSAAYFCASSPRFTEAFFGQGTRLTVV.